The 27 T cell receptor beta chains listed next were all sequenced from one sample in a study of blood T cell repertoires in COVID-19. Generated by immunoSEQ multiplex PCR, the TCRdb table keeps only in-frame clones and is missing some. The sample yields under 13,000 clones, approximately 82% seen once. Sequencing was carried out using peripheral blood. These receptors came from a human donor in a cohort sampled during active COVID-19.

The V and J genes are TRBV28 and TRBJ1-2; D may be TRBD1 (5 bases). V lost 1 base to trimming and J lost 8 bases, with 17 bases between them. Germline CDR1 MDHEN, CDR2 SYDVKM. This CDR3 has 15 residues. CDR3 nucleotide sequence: TGTGCCAGCAGTTTATCTCGGGCCGGCAACAGGGGCTACACCTTC. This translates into CASSLSRAGNRGYTF.

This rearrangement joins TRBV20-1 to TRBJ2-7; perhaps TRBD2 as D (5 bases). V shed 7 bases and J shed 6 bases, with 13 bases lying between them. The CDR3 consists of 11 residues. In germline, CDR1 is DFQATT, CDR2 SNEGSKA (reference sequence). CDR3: CSVERPGEQYF. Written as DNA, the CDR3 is TGCAGTGTTGAGCGGCCGGGCGAGCAGTACTTC.

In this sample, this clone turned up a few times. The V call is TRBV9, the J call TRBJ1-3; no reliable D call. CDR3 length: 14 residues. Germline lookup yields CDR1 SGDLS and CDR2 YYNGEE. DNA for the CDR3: TGTGCTTCATCGGAGGTGCTCTCCGGAAACACCATATATTTT. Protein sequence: CASSEVLSGNTIYF.

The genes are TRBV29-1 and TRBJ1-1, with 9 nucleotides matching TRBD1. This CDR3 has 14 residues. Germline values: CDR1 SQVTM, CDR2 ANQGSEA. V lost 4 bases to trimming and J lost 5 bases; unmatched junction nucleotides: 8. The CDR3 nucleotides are TGCAGCGTTGTCCCCGCCGGGACAGGGACTGAAGCTTTCTTT. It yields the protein CSVVPAGTGTEAFF.

Here the CDR3 DNA reads TGTGCCAGCAGTTCTGGAGTTAGGCAGTATTTT. Amino acid sequence: CASSSGVRQYF. V is TRBV6-5 and J is TRBJ2-3; D gene ambiguous. The CDR3 has 11 residues. Germline V gene lookup returns CDR1 MNHEY and CDR2 SVGAGI. V gave up 4 bases and J gave up 11 bases, with 10 bases separating them.

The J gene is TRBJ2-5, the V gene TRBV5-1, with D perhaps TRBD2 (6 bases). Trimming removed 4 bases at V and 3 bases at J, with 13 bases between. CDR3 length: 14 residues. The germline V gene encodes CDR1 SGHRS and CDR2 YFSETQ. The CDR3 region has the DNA TGCGCCAGCAGCGGCTACACGGGAGAAGAGACCCAGTACTTC. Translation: CASSGYTGEETQYF.

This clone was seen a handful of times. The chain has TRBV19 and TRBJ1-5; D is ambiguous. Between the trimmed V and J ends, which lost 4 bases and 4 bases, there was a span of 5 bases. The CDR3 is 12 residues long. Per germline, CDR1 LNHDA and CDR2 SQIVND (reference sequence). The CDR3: CASSRHNQPQHF. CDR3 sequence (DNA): TGTGCCAGTAGTAGACATAATCAGCCCCAGCATTTT.

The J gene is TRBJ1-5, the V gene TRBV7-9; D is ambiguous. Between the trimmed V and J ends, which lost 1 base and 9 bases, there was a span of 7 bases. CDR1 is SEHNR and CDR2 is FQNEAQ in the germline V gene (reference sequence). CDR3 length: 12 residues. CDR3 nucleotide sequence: TGTGCCAGCAGCTTAGAGAGTCGGCCCCAGCATTTT. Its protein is CASSLESRPQHF.

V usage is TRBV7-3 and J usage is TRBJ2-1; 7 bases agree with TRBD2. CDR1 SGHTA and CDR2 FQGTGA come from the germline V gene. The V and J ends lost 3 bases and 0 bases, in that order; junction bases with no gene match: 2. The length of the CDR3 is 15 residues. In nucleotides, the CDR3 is TGTGCCAGCAGCTTGGGGGGGACCTCCTACAATGAGCAGTTCTTC. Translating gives CASSLGGTSYNEQFF.

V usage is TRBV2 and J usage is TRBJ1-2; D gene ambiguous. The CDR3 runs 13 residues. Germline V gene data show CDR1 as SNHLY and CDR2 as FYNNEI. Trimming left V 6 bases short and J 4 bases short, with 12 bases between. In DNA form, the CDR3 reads TGTGCCAGCAGCAACCAGAGGAGCTATGGCTACACCTTC. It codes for CASSNQRSYGYTF.

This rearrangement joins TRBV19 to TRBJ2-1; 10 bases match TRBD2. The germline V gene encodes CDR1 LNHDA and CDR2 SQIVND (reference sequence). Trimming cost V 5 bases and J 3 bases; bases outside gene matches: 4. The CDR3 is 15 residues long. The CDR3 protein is CASSPGTSDYNEQFF. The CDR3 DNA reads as TGTGCCAGTAGTCCCGGGACTAGCGACTACAATGAGCAGTTCTTC.

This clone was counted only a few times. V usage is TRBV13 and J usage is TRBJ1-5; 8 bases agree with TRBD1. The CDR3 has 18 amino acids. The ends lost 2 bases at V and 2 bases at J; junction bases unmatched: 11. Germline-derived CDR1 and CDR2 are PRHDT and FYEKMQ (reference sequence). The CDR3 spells CASSLLDREGLGNQPQHF. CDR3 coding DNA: TGTGCCAGCAGCTTATTGGACAGGGAAGGGTTGGGCAATCAGCCCCAGCATTTT. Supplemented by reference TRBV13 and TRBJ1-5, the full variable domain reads AAGVIQSPRHLIKEKRETATLKCYPIPRHDTVYWYQQGPGQDPQFLISFYEKMQSDKGSIPDRFSAQQFSDYHSELNMSSLELGDSALYFCASSLLDREGLGNQPQHFGDGTRLSIL.

CDR3 in amino acids: CASSLGSGTEAFF. The CDR3 DNA follows: TGTGCCAGCAGCTTAGGGTCAGGCACTGAAGCTTTCTTT. The chain recombines TRBV7-2 with TRBJ1-1, with D uncertain. This CDR3 has 13 residues. The germline V gene has CDR1 SGHTA and CDR2 FQGNSA. V was trimmed by 1 base and J by 4 bases, leaving 7 bases between them. The whole variable domain, remainder taken from reference TRBV7-2 and TRBJ1-1, is GAGVSQSPSNKVTEKGKDVELRCDPISGHTALYWYRQSLGQGLEFLIYFQGNSAPDKSGLPSDRFSAERTGGSVSTLTIQRTQQEDSAVYLCASSLGSGTEAFFGQGTRLTVV.

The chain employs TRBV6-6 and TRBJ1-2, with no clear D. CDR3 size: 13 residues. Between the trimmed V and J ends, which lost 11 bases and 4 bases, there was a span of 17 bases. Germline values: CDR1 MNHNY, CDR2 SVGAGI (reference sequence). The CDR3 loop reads CAARQGTAYGYTF. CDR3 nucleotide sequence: TGTGCCGCCAGGCAAGGTACTGCCTATGGCTACACCTTC.

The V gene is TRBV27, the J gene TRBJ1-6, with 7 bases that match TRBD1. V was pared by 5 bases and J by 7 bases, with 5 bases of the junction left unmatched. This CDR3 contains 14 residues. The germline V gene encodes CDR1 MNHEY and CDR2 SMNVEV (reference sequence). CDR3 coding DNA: TGTGCCAGCAGTAGACAGGGCGGAAATTCACCCCTCCACTTT. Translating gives CASSRQGGNSPLHF.

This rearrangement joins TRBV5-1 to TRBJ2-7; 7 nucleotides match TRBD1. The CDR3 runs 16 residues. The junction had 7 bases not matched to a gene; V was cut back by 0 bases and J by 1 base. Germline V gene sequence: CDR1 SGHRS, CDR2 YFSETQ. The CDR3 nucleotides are TGCGCCAGCAGCTTGGCCGGGACAGTTGGGTCCTACGAGCAGTACTTC. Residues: CASSLAGTVGSYEQYF.

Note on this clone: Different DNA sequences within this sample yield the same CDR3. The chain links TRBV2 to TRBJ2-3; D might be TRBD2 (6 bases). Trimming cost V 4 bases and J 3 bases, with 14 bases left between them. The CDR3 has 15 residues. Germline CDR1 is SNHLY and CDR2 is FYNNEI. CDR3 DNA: TGTGCCAGCAGTGCCGATCGGGGGAGGACAGATACGCAGTATTTT. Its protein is CASSADRGRTDTQYF.

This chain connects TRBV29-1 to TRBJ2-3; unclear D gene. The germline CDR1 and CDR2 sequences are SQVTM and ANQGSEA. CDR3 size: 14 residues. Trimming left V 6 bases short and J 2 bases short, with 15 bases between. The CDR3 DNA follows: TGCAGCGTGCGGAATATGGGTCTCACAGATACGCAGTATTTT. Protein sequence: CSVRNMGLTDTQYF.

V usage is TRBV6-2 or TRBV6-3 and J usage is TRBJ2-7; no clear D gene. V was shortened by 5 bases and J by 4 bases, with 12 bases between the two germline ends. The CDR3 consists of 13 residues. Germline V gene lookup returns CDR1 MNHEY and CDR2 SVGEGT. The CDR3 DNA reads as TGTGCCAGCAGTCGCCTGACTGGGTACGAGCAGTACTTC. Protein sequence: CASSRLTGYEQYF.

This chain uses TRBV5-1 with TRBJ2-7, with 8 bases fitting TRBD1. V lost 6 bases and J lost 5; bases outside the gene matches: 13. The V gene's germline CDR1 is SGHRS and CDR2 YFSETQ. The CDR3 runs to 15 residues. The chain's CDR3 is CASTRTRAGGHEQYF. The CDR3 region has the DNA TGCGCCAGCACCCGAACGCGGGCAGGGGGCCACGAGCAGTACTTC.

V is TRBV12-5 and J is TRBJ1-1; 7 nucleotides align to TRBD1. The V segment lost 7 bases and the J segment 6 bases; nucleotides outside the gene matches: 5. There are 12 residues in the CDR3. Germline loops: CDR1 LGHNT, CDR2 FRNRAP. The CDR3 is CASDQGDPEAFF. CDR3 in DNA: TGTGCTAGTGATCAGGGGGACCCTGAAGCTTTCTTT.

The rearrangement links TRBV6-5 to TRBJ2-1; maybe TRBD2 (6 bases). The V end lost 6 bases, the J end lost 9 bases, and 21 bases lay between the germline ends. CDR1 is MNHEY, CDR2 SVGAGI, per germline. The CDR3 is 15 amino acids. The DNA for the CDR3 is TGTGCCAGCAGGGAGGAGGAGGCTACGGAGGGTGAGCAGTTCTTC. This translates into CASREEEATEGEQFF.

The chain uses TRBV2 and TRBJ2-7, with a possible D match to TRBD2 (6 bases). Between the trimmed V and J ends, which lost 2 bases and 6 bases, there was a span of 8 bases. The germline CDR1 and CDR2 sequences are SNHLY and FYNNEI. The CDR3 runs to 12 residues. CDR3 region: CASSEWGGEQYF. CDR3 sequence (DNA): TGTGCCAGCAGTGAATGGGGAGGCGAGCAGTACTTC. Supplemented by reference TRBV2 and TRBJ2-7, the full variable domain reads EPEVTQTPSHQVTQMGQEVILRCVPISNHLYFYWYRQILGQKVEFLVSFYNNEISEKSEIFDDQFSVERPDGSNFTLKIRSTKLEDSAMYFCASSEWGGEQYFGPGTRLTVT.

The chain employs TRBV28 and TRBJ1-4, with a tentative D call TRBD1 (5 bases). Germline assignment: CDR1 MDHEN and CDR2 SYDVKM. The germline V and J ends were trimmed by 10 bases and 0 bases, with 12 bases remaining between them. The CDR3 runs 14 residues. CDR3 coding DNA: TGTGCCACCCCTGGGGCTGCAACTAATGAAAAACTGTTTTTT. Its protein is CATPGAATNEKLFF.

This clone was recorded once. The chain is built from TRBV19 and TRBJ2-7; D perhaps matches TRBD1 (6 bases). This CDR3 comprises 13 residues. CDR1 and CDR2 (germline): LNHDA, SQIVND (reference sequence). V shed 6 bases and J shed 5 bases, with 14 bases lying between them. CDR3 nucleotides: TGTGCCAGTAGAACCAGGGGAAGCGACGAGCAGTACTTC. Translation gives CASRTRGSDEQYF. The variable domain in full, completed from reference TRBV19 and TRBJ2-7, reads DGGITQSPKYLFRKEGQNVTLSCEQNLNHDAMYWYRQDPGQGLRLIYYSQIVNDFQKGDIAEGYSVSREKKESFPLTVTSAQKNPTAFYLCASRTRGSDEQYFGPGTRLTVT.

DNA of the CDR3: TGTGCCAGCAGGCTCCTAGGAGGAGACCTTGGCGCTTTCTTT. Its protein product is CASRLLGGDLGAFF. The V gene is TRBV6-5, the J gene TRBJ1-1; D remains ambiguous. V was shortened by 6 bases and J by 11 bases, with 22 bases between the two germline ends. The CDR3 has 14 residues. Germline-derived CDR1 and CDR2 are MNHEY and SVGAGI.

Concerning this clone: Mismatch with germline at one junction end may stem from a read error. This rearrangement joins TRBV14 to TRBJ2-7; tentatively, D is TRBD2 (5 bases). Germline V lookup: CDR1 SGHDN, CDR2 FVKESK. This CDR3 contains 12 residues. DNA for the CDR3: TGTGCCAGCAGCCAAGATGTGCGGGCCTGGCACTTC. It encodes CASSQDVRAWHF.